The entry below gives a single T cell receptor beta chain sequence along with its context. The data derive from a study of OX40 agonist ivuxolimab in advanced cancers. Here immunoSEQ multiplex PCR was the method, and the copy in TCRdb shows in-frame clones only, minus some. The sample includes tens of thousands of clones, around 93% seen only once; the top ten take around 29%. This clonotype was sampled from an adult with an advanced solid tumor such as melanoma, head and neck, liver or kidney cancer. Here the sequenced sample was CD4+ or CD8+ T cells sorted from blood, taken in a trial of the OX40 agonist ivuxolimab.

CDR3 residues: CASSEFPESYEQYF. The CDR3 DNA reads as TGCGCCAGCAGTGAATTCCCGGAGTCCTACGAGCAGTACTTC. The V and J genes are TRBV10-1 and TRBJ2-7; D is unclear. The CDR3 has 14 residues. Trimming removed 3 bases from V and 1 base from J, with 10 bases in between. CDR1 is WNHNN, CDR2 SYGVQD, per germline (reference sequence).